The entry that follows covers one TCR beta chain sequence. The antigen is not known. These data originate in a study of glioma-infiltrating T cells after dendritic cell vaccination. Repertoires were generated with immunoSEQ multiplex PCR, while TCRdb's copy carries only in-frame clones and drops some. The profile covers about 99,000 clones, with roughly 79% appearing a single time and roughly 12% taken by the ten largest. The CDR3 runs 14 residues. The V gene's germline CDR1 is MGHRA and CDR2 YSYEKL. Trimming stripped 0 bases from V and 1 base from J, with 6 bases between. Selection required adequate fresh-frozen tumor tissue plus more than two years' survival data. Whole-study results and caveats: Estimated pretreatment TIL content predicted outcome after dendritic cell vaccination.

Specimen: blood, collected before dendritic cell vaccination. The TCR originated in a human donor with glioblastoma. The V call is TRBV4-1, the J call TRBJ2-5; D is ambiguous. CDR3 loop: CASSQEPGQETQYF. CDR3 nucleotide sequence: TGCGCCAGCAGCCAAGAGCCGGGCCAAGAGACCCAGTACTTC.